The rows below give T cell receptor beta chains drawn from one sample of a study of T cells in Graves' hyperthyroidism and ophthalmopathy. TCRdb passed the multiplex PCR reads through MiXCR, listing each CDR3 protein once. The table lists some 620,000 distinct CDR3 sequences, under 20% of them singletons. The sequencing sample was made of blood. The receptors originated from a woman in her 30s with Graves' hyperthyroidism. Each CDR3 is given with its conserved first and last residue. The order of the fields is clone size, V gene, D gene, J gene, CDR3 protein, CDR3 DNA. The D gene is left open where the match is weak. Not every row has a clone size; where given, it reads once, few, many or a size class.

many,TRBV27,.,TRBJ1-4,CASRKEGLEKLFF,TGTGCCAGCCGAAAGGAGGGGCTCGAAAAACTGTTTTTT
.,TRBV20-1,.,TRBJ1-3,CSARPLAGNTIYF,TGCAGTGCTAGACCGTTAGCTGGAAACACCATATATTTT
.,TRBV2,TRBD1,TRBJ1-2,CASSLGIQGDGYTF,TGTGCCAGCAGTTTGGGGATACAGGGGGATGGCTACACCTTC
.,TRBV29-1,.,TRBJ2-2,CSVLGVDTGELFF,TGCAGCGTGCTGGGTGTGGACACCGGGGAGCTGTTTTTT
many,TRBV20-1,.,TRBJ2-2,CSARDIDSGELFF,TGCAGTGCTAGAGATATTGACAGCGGGGAGCTGTTTTTT
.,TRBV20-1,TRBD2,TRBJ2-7,CSAPDGAGGGGEQYF,TGCAGTGCTCCCGATGGGGCGGGAGGGGGAGGCGAGCAGTACTTC
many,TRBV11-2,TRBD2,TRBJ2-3,CASSTRLAGGRTDTQYF,TGTGCCAGCAGCACACGACTAGCGGGAGGCCGCACAGATACGCAGTATTTT
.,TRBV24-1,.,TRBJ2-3,CATSGSATADTQYF,TGTGCCACCAGTGGCTCGGCTACCGCAGATACGCAGTATTTT
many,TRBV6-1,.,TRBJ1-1,CASSSGLLGDTEAFF,TGTGCCAGCAGTTCAGGGCTGTTGGGAGACACTGAAGCTTTCTTT
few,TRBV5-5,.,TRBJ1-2,CASSGFVFVEDYGYTF,TGTGCCAGCAGCGGCTTTGTTTTTGTAGAGGACTATGGCTACACCTTC
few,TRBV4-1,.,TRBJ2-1,CASSPGPYNNEQFF,TGCGCCAGCAGCCCCGGGCCTTACAACAATGAGCAGTTCTTC
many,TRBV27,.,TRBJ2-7,CASSFSGVYEQYF,TGTGCCAGCAGTTTCTCTGGGGTCTACGAGCAGTACTTC
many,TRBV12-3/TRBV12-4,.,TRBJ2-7,CASSGARDSTYEQYF,TGTGCCAGCAGTGGGGCCAGGGACTCCACCTACGAGCAGTACTTC
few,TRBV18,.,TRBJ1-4,CAGTTGPATNEKLFF,TGTGCCGGCACGACAGGTCCAGCAACTAATGAAAAACTGTTTTTT
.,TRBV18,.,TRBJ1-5,CASSPGSGSEQPQHF,TGTGCCAGCTCACCAGGGTCAGGGTCGGAGCAGCCCCAGCATTTT
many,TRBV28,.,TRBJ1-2,CASSHRWGAYGYTF,TGTGCCAGCAGCCACCGTTGGGGGGCCTATGGCTACACCTTC
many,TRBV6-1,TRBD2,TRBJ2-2,CASSGTSGRGLGTGELFF,TGTGCCAGCAGCGGGACTAGCGGGAGGGGCCTGGGAACCGGGGAGCTGTTTTTT
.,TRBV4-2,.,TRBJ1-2,CASRVKGVGVHGYTF,TGTGCCAGCAGGGTCAAAGGTGTCGGCGTCCATGGCTACACCTTC